The 15 T cell receptor beta chains listed next were all sequenced from one sample in a study of T cells in localized non-small cell lung cancer (dated by TCRdb to about 2020). Libraries were made using the immunoSEQ multiplex PCR assay. Sourced from immuneACCESS, this table was stored by TCRdb with only in-frame sequences that have V and J called. A share of the clones is absent; for the studies checked, an unresolved V gene accounts for under half, and the remainder has no known explanation. This sample gives around 28,000 clones in total; 90% to 95% of them show up just once. Around 0.73% of the sample goes to the ten largest clones. Sequences were derived from peripheral blood, sampled before any cancer treatment. These receptors all stem from a woman aged 40-75 years with stage I lung adenocarcinoma.

The chain links TRBV19 to TRBJ1-2; D is perhaps TRBD1 (5 bases). Trimming shortened V by 6 bases and J by 6 bases, and 14 bases separated the two germline ends. The CDR3 runs to 13 residues. The V gene's germline CDR1 is LNHDA and CDR2 SQIVND (reference sequence). CDR3 DNA sequence: TGTGCCAGTAGGACCGCGGGACGGGATGGCTACACCTTC. The encoded protein is CASRTAGRDGYTF.

This sequence joins TRBV7-2 and TRBJ2-7, with a tentative D call TRBD1 (5 bases). From germline, CDR1 is SGHTA and CDR2 FQGNSA. V lost 4 bases, J lost 3 bases, and 7 bases lay in between. This CDR3 contains 12 residues. CDR3 DNA sequence: TGTGCCAGCAGCTCCCAGGGCTACGAGCAGTACTTC. This encodes CASSSQGYEQYF.

The chain uses TRBV13 and TRBJ1-1; tentative D call: TRBD1 (5 bases). The V and J ends lost 7 bases and 1 base respectively, with 13 bases between them. CDR3 length: 14 amino acids. Germline CDR1 PRHDT, CDR2 FYEKMQ (reference sequence). The CDR3 DNA follows: TGTGCCAGCACCCAGGGAGGAGGGAACACTGAAGCTTTCTTT. Translated, it gives CASTQGGGNTEAFF.

The chain joins TRBV28 to TRBJ1-1; 7 nucleotides line up with TRBD1. Germline-derived CDR1 and CDR2 are MDHEN and SYDVKM. This CDR3 spans 14 amino acids. The J segment lost 5 bases and the V segment lost 4 bases, leaving 7 bases of the junction unmatched. DNA of the CDR3: TGTGCCAGCAGTTACAGGGGTCGGGGTACTGAAGCTTTCTTT. The encoded protein is CASSYRGRGTEAFF.

The table lists this clone with a few counts. This sequence joins TRBV13 and TRBJ2-1, with 9 bases identical to TRBD2. This CDR3 is built from 18 residues. The germline gives CDR1 PRHDT, CDR2 FYEKMQ (reference sequence). The ends lost 1 base at V and 4 bases at J; junction bases unmatched: 11. The CDR3 sequence is CASSLESRLADRYNEQFF. The CDR3 DNA sequence: TGTGCCAGCAGCTTAGAGTCGAGACTAGCGGACAGATACAATGAGCAGTTCTTC.

V gene TRBV7-9 combines with J gene TRBJ2-5; D is unclear. With 2 bases removed from V and 2 bases from J, the gap between germline ends came to 18 bases. From germline, CDR1 is SEHNR and CDR2 FQNEAQ (reference sequence). The CDR3 is 17 residues long. The CDR3: CASSLSVSVTLQETQYF. The CDR3 DNA is TGTGCCAGCAGCTTAAGCGTGTCAGTGACCCTTCAAGAGACCCAGTACTTC.

The rearrangement links TRBV2 to TRBJ1-1; TRBD1 might be the D (6 bases). The ends were cut back, 6 bases at V and 6 bases at J, with 14 bases in the middle. Germline assignment: CDR1 SNHLY and CDR2 FYNNEI. The CDR3 runs 13 residues. CDR3 protein: CASSVGGGAEAFF. In DNA, the CDR3 is TGTGCCAGCAGCGTTGGGGGGGGCGCTGAAGCTTTCTTT. Complete variable domain (other parts from reference TRBV2 and TRBJ1-1): EPEVTQTPSHQVTQMGQEVILRCVPISNHLYFYWYRQILGQKVEFLVSFYNNEISEKSEIFDDQFSVERPDGSNFTLKIRSTKLEDSAMYFCASSVGGGAEAFFGQGTRLTVV.

The rearrangement joins TRBV6-5 to TRBJ2-2; tentatively, D is TRBD1 or TRBD2 (5 bases each). CDR1 is MNHEY and CDR2 is SVGAGI in the germline V gene. The length of the CDR3 is 16 residues. V was cut by 3 bases and J by 0 bases, with 11 bases left in between. The DNA for the CDR3 is TGTGCCAGCAGTTATTGGGGACCGCCGAACACCGGGGAGCTGTTTTTT. It translates to CASSYWGPPNTGELFF.

The chain has TRBV6-1 and TRBJ2-5; 10 bases line up with TRBD2. Trimming removed 4 bases from V and 3 bases from J; junction bases left unmatched: 8. CDR3 length: 16 residues. Per the germline V gene, CDR1 is MNHNS and CDR2 is SASEGT. DNA for the CDR3: TGTGCCAGCAGTGCGTATCCCGGGACTAGCGAAGAGACCCAGTACTTC. This translates into CASSAYPGTSEETQYF.

The chain recombines TRBV9 with TRBJ2-7, with 7 bases identical to TRBD1. V shed 7 bases and J 5 bases; nucleotides not matched to a gene: 9. The CDR3 loop spans 13 amino acids. Germline V gene sequence: CDR1 SGDLS, CDR2 YYNGEE. In DNA, the CDR3 is TGTGCCAGCGCCACGACAGGGTACGACGAGCAGTACTTC. Its protein is CASATTGYDEQYF. Full variable domain (missing parts from reference TRBV9 and TRBJ2-7): DSGVTQTPKHLITATGQRVTLRCSPRSGDLSVYWYQQSLDQGLQFLIQYYNGEERAKGNILERFSAQQFPDLHSELNLSSLELGDSALYFCASATTGYDEQYFGPGTRLTVT.

V is TRBV4-3 and J is TRBJ2-7; 7 positions agree with TRBD2. The trim removed 0 bases at V and 5 bases at J, leaving 10 bases unmatched. The CDR3 runs to 16 residues. Germline lookup yields CDR1 LGHNA and CDR2 YSLEER. The chain's CDR3 is CASSQDLDREVDEQYF. The CDR3 DNA reads TGCGCCAGCAGCCAAGATCTTGATCGGGAGGTGGACGAGCAGTACTTC.

The chain is built from TRBV7-9 and TRBJ2-1; 11 bases map to TRBD2. V shed 4 bases and J 7 bases; nucleotides not matched to a gene: 6. The CDR3 loop spans 15 amino acids. Germline V CDR1 and CDR2: SEHNR, FQNEAQ (reference sequence). The CDR3 spells CASSWVGLAANEQFF. In DNA, the CDR3 is TGTGCCAGCAGCTGGGTGGGACTAGCGGCAAATGAGCAGTTCTTC.

The chain couples TRBV4-3 to TRBJ2-2, with 12 positions matching TRBD2. Germline assignment: CDR1 LGHNA and CDR2 YSLEER. The CDR3 spans 18 residues. The V gene end was trimmed by 2 bases and the J gene end by 5 bases; junction bases not matched to a gene: 9. CDR3 sequence: CASSQSPSGGARTGELFF. In DNA, the CDR3 is TGCGCCAGCAGCCAATCACCTAGCGGGGGGGCCCGGACCGGGGAGCTGTTTTTT.

This chain connects TRBV5-1 to TRBJ2-7, with 8 bases matching TRBD1. This CDR3 has 14 amino acids. Trimming removed 0 bases from V and 3 bases from J; junction bases left unmatched: 2. Germline CDR1 reads SGHRS; CDR2 reads YFSETQ. For the CDR3, the DNA is TGCGCCAGCAGCTTGGACAGGGGGTTCTACGAGCAGTACTTC. Translated: CASSLDRGFYEQYF.

This clone was counted once. The CDR3 protein is CASGPRGRGEKLFF. The CDR3 coding sequence is TGTGCCAGCGGCCCCAGGGGGCGAGGAGAAAAACTGTTTTTT. The rearrangement joins TRBV6-5 to TRBJ1-4; TRBD1 matches at 8 bases. Trimming took 8 bases from V and 8 from J; bases not matched to a gene: 10. Germline CDR1 is MNHEY and CDR2 is SVGAGI. The CDR3 length is 14 residues.